This TCR beta chain came from a study of beta chain features in type 1 diabetes. About the study: Age and gender were similar between patients and healthy donors, as were cell yields. Investigators examined 107,917,701 sorted cells across all samples. Whole-study findings and limits: For Type 1 diabetes patients, all four CD4+ subsets carried TCRB CDR3s that were moderately but significantly shorter. Sequencing the cDNA could make cells with high TCR expression show up more than they should.

The table lists this clone with a few counts. Its specificity is not known. The CDR3 totals 13 residues. The germline V gene encodes CDR1 SEHNR and CDR2 FQNEAQ (reference sequence). The ends lost 6 bases at V and 6 bases at J; junction bases unmatched: 1. As every portion of the isolated RNA was reverse transcribed, the sequencing read expressed TCRB transcripts. Assay used: immunoSEQ multiplex PCR; TCRdb lists only in-frame clones, some missing. The table shows approximately 260,000 clones, with 20% occurring only once. Sequencing was performed on naive CD4+ T cells from blood. The chain carries TRBV7-9 and TRBJ1-6; 8 nucleotides agree with TRBD1. The TCR was taken from a woman between 40 and 55 years old with type 1 diabetes. For the CDR3, the DNA is TGTGCCAGCAGAGGACAGGGTAATTCACCCCTCCACTTT. This gives the protein CASRGQGNSPLHF.